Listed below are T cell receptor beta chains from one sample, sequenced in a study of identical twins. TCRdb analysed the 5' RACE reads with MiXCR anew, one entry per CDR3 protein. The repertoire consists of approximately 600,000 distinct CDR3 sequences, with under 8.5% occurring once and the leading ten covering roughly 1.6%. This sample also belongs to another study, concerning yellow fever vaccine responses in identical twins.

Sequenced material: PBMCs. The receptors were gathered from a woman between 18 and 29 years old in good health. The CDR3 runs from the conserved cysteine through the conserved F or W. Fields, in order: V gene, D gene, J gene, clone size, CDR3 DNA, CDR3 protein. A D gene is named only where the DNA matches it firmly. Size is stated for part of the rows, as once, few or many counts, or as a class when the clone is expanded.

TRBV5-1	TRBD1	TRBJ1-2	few	TGCGCCAGCAGGACCAATACTACCCCAGGGGGCGCGGGAGGCTACACCTTC	CASRTNTTPGGAGGYTF
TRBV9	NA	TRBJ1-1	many	TGTGCCAGCAGCGTAGTCACTGAAGCTTTCTTT	CASSVVTEAFF
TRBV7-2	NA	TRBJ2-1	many	TGTGCCAGCAGCCCTCACCTCGGGGGTGAGCAGTTCTTC	CASSPHLGGEQFF
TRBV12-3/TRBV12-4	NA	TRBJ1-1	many	TGTGCCAGCGAGGTGGGCGGTCGAGCTTTCTTT	CASEVGGRAFF
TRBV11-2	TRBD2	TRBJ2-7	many	TGTGCCAGCAGCTCAACTAGCGGCGTTTACGAGCAGTACTTC	CASSSTSGVYEQYF
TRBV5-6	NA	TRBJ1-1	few	TGTGCCAGCAGCTTGTGGAGCACTGAAGCTTTCTTT	CASSLWSTEAFF
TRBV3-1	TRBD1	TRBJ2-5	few	TGTGCCAGCAGCCGCGATCGACAGGGGCAAGAGACCCAGTACTTC	CASSRDRQGQETQYF
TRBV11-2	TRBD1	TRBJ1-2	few	TGTGCCAGCAGCCCACTTGGGACAGGTTATGGCTACACCTTC	CASSPLGTGYGYTF
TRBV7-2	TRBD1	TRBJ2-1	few	TGTGCCAGCAGCTTAAACAGGGGAAATGAGCAGTTCTTC	CASSLNRGNEQFF
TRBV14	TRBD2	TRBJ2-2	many	TGTGCCAGCAGCCAAGTAGGACTAGCGGCTAAGCTGTTTTTT	CASSQVGLAAKLFF
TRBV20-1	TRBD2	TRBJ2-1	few	TGCAGTGCTAGTAGTCTGGCTAGCGGGACCTACAATGAGCAGTTCTTC	CSASSLASGTYNEQFF
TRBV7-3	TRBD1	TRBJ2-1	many	TGTGCCAGCAGCGTGAGACAGGGGGCTGGGGTGAATGAGCAGTTCTTC	CASSVRQGAGVNEQFF
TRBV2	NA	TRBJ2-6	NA	TGTGCCCGCAGTTACCGGAACAGGGCATACTCTGGGGCCAACGTCCTGACTTTC	CARSYRNRAYSGANVLTF
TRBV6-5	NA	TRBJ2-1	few	TGTGCCAGCAGTTACTCGGGGGCTTACAATGAGCAGTTCTTC	CASSYSGAYNEQFF
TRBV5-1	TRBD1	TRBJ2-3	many	TGCGCCAGCAGCTTGGGACAGGGAGCAGATACGCAGTATTTT	CASSLGQGADTQYF
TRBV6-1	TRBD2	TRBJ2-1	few	TGTGCCAGCATTGTCGGGACTAGCGGGAACAATGAGCAGTTCTTC	CASIVGTSGNNEQFF
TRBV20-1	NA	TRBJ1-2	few	TGCAGTGCGCGTACAGGGTACTATGGCTACACCTTC	CSARTGYYGYTF
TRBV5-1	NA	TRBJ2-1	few	TGCGCCAGCACCTTGACCCCCTCCTCCTACAATGAGCAGTTCTTC	CASTLTPSSYNEQFF
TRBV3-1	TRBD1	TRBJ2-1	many	TGTGCCAGCAGCCCCCGACAGGGTGGTGGCAATGAGCAGTTCTTC	CASSPRQGGGNEQFF
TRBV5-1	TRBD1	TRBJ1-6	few	TGCGCCAGCAGCATCACAGGGGATTATTCACCCCTCCACTTT	CASSITGDYSPLHF
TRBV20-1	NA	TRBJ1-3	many	TGCAGTGCTAGAGATCATCCCGGAAACACCATATATTTT	CSARDHPGNTIYF
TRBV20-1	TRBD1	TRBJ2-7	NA	TGCAGTGCTTATGACAGGGCGATTCTGTACGAGCAGTACTTC	CSAYDRAILYEQYF
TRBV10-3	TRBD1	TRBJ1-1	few	TGTGCCATCAGTTCAGGGGGTCTAACTGAAGCTTTCTTT	CAISSGGLTEAFF
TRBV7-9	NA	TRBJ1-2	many	TGTGCCAGCACCCCGTTCCAGAACTATGGCTACACCTTC	CASTPFQNYGYTF
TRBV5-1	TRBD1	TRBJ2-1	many	TGCGCCAGCAGCTTGGCCCGGGGGACAGGGGGGAGGAATGAGCAGTTCTTC	CASSLARGTGGRNEQFF
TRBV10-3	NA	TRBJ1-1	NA	TGTGCCATCAGTGCCGAGGGGGGGGGTCGAACTGAAGCTTTCTTT	CAISAEGGGRTEAFF